Listed here are 21 T cell receptor beta chains from one sample, sequenced in a study of OX40 agonist ivuxolimab in advanced cancers. Sequencing was performed with immunoSEQ multiplex PCR; in TCRdb, only in-frame clones are kept and a portion is missing. Here the sample spans tens of thousands of clones, around 87% being singletons. The input for sequencing was CD4+ or CD8+ T cells sorted from blood, taken in a trial of the OX40 agonist ivuxolimab. These receptors all stem from an adult with an advanced solid tumor such as melanoma, head and neck, liver or kidney cancer.

The chain couples TRBV6-1 to TRBJ1-2; D remains ambiguous. Deletions cut 6 bases from V and 7 bases from J, with 15 bases between. CDR1 and CDR2 from the germline V gene are MNHNS and SASEGT. The CDR3 spans 13 residues. CDR3 in DNA: TGTGCCAGCAGCGAATCGGGGTCTGGTGGCTACACCTTC. Its translation: CASSESGSGGYTF.

This rearrangement joins TRBV29-1 to TRBJ2-2; 9 bases align to TRBD1. J was trimmed by 7 bases and V by 4 bases; bases with no gene match: 4. Germline-derived CDR1 and CDR2 are SQVTM and ANQGSEA. CDR3 length equals 13 residues. In nucleotides, the CDR3 is TGCAGCGTTGTACAGGGGGCGAACGGGGAGCTGTTTTTT. Translation gives CSVVQGANGELFF.

In this sample, this clone turned up a few times. This chain links TRBV29-1 with TRBJ2-7; 10 bases line up with TRBD2. Trimming took 5 bases from V and 0 from J; bases not matched to a gene: 4. The CDR3 runs to 14 residues. Germline V gives CDR1 SQVTM, CDR2 ANQGSEA. CDR3 sequence: CSVLGLADSYEQYF. DNA of the CDR3: TGCAGCGTTTTAGGACTAGCGGACTCCTACGAGCAGTACTTC.

V is TRBV2 and J is TRBJ1-6; D ambiguous. CDR1 and CDR2 (germline): SNHLY, FYNNEI. The CDR3 runs 14 residues. Trimming took off 2 bases at V and 7 bases at J, with 9 bases between the two ends. In nucleotides, the CDR3 is TGTGCCAGCAGTGAAAGGTATGGGAATTCACCCCTCCACTTT. This encodes CASSERYGNSPLHF.

The chain couples TRBV11-3 to TRBJ2-3; D might be TRBD2 (6 bases). CDR3 length: 14 residues. The germline gives CDR1 SGHNT, CDR2 YENEEA. V lost 1 base, J lost 9 bases, and 14 bases lay in between. The CDR3 here is CASSLGTTSGTQYF. CDR3 nucleotide sequence: TGTGCCAGCAGCTTAGGGACTACCTCCGGGACGCAGTATTTT. The full variable domain, in which reference TRBV11-3 and TRBJ2-3 provide the parts outside the CDR3, is EAGVVQSPRYKIIEKKQPVAFWCNPISGHNTLYWYLQNLGQGPELLIRYENEEAVDDSQLPKDRFSAERLKGVDSTLKIQPAELGDSAVYLCASSLGTTSGTQYFGPGTRLTVL.

This rearrangement joins TRBV4-1 to TRBJ1-1, with 9 positions matching TRBD1. Germline CDR1 and CDR2: MGHRA and YSYEKL. J lost 1 base, V lost 0 bases, and 6 bases had no gene match. This CDR3 region has 17 residues. The CDR3 DNA sequence: TGCGCCAGCAGCCAAGAACGACAGGGGGTGAGGAACACTGAAGCTTTCTTT. Its translation is CASSQERQGVRNTEAFF.

The J gene is TRBJ1-1, the V gene TRBV5-1; D is ambiguous. The CDR3 has 14 residues. The germline gives CDR1 SGHRS, CDR2 YFSETQ. V was trimmed by 3 bases and J by 1 base, leaving 10 bases between them. CDR3 sequence: CASSSLTRNTEAFF. The DNA of the CDR3 is TGCGCCAGCAGCTCTTTGACTCGGAACACTGAAGCTTTCTTT.

This clone was seen only once. V gene TRBV6-1 combines with J gene TRBJ2-7, with 7 bases matching TRBD1. Germline trimming cut 6 bases from V and 4 bases from J; bases unmatched to any gene: 9. Germline V gene lookup returns CDR1 MNHNS and CDR2 SASEGT. The CDR3 loop spans 14 amino acids. CDR3 DNA sequence: TGTGCCAGCAGGTCAAGGGCAGGGGGTTACGAGCAGTACTTC. This codes for CASRSRAGGYEQYF.

The chain has TRBV5-8 and TRBJ2-7, with TRBD2 matching 9 bases. Germline V gene lookup returns CDR1 SGHTS and CDR2 YDEGEE. The ends lost 0 bases at V and 4 bases at J; junction bases unmatched: 5. The CDR3 has 15 amino acids. CDR3 region: CASSLGLAGSYEQYF. The CDR3 DNA sequence: TGTGCCAGCAGCTTGGGTCTAGCGGGGTCATACGAGCAGTACTTC.

The chain has TRBV6-1 and TRBJ1-4; D may be TRBD1 (5 bases). This CDR3 contains 15 residues. V lost 4 bases to trimming and J lost 4 bases, with 13 bases between them. Per germline, CDR1 MNHNS and CDR2 SASEGT. In DNA, the CDR3 is TGTGCCAGCAGTGTGAAGTGGGACGGTAATGAAAAACTGTTTTTT. This encodes CASSVKWDGNEKLFF.

The J gene is TRBJ1-4, the V gene TRBV13; 10 bases are shared with TRBD1. The germline V gene has CDR1 PRHDT and CDR2 FYEKMQ (reference sequence). V lost 4 bases and J lost 8; bases outside the gene matches: 7. The CDR3 spans 15 residues. The DNA of the CDR3 is TGTGCCAGCAGCTCGACGACAGGGGGCTTCGAAAAACTGTTTTTT. Residues: CASSSTTGGFEKLFF.

V gene TRBV29-1 combines with J gene TRBJ1-1; no definite D call. The length of the CDR3 is 16 residues. Germline CDR1 and CDR2: SQVTM and ANQGSEA. Trimming left V 3 bases short and J 2 bases short, with 19 bases between. CDR3 loop: CSVDAGRVGRNTEAFF. The CDR3 nucleotides read TGCAGCGTTGACGCCGGAAGGGTGGGGAGAAACACTGAAGCTTTCTTT.

The chain combines TRBV18 with TRBJ2-5, with TRBD1 as a possible D gene (6 bases). The J call may be incorrect, as the DNA end agrees better with TRBJ2-7. CDR3 length: 15 residues. Germline V gives CDR1 KGHSH, CDR2 LQKENI. The CDR3 spells CASSARTAQVYEQYF. CDR3 nucleotides: TGTGCCAGCTCGGCTAGGACAGCCCAAGTCTACGAGCAGTACTTC.

V is TRBV21-1 and J is TRBJ2-7; TRBD2, the table's D call, lacks a check against the DNA. TRBV21-1 is recorded as a pseudogene. This CDR3 spans 17 amino acids. CDR3 sequence: CASSEDLVPVYSYEQYF. Written as DNA, the CDR3 is TGTGCCAGCAGCGAGGATCTAGTGCCAGTTTACTCCTACGAGCAGTACTTC.

V and J are TRBV4-1 and TRBJ1-5; possible D gene TRBD1, 5 bases. This CDR3 spans 18 amino acids. Germline V gene sequence: CDR1 MGHRA, CDR2 YSYEKL. V shed 4 bases and J shed 0 bases, with 19 bases lying between them. The CDR3, as DNA: TGCGCCAGCAGCCTAACTGCTTCGACAGAAACTAGCAATCAGCCCCAGCATTTT. This codes for CASSLTASTETSNQPQHF.

The CDR3 DNA is TGTGCCTGGAGTGCCCCTAGCAGCTACGAGCAGTACTTC. This sequence encodes CAWSAPSSYEQYF. V and J are TRBV30 and TRBJ2-7, with D tentatively TRBD2 (5 bases). The germline V gene encodes CDR1 GTSNPN and CDR2 SVGIG (reference sequence). The CDR3 has 13 amino acids. Deletions cut 1 base from V and 3 bases from J, with 10 bases between.

The chain recombines TRBV19 with TRBJ1-5, with TRBD1 matching 9 bases. The CDR3 loop spans 15 amino acids. V shed 5 bases, J shed 2 bases, and the junction held 4 bases outside the gene matches. CDR1 and CDR2 (germline): LNHDA, SQIVND (reference sequence). CDR3 nucleotides: TGTGCCAGTAGTGGGACAGGGCGTCGCAATCAGCCCCAGCATTTT. Translating gives CASSGTGRRNQPQHF.

The chain carries TRBV5-1 and TRBJ2-2; a possible D gene is TRBD2 (5 bases). Trimming left V 1 base short and J 3 bases short, with 13 bases between. The CDR3 is made up of 16 amino acids. Germline CDR1 SGHRS, CDR2 YFSETQ. CDR3 amino acids: CASSLSQRHDTGELFF. Written as DNA, the CDR3 is TGCGCCAGCAGCTTGTCACAGCGGCATGACACCGGGGAGCTGTTTTTT.

The genes are TRBV19 and TRBJ1-5; the match to TRBD1 covers 10 bases. V shed 3 bases, J shed 7 bases, and the junction held 6 bases outside the gene matches. In germline, CDR1 is LNHDA, CDR2 SQIVND (reference sequence). CDR3 size: 15 residues. CDR3 loop: CASSIWGQGTQPQHF. The DNA of the CDR3 is TGTGCCAGTAGTATTTGGGGACAGGGGACACAGCCCCAGCATTTT.

The chain has TRBV6-1 and TRBJ1-2; 9 nucleotides match TRBD1. The V gene's germline CDR1 is MNHNS and CDR2 SASEGT. The CDR3 length is 15 residues. Trimming cost V 4 bases and J 8 bases; bases outside gene matches: 11. CDR3: CASSGTGTGWEGYTF. The CDR3 DNA reads TGTGCCAGCAGTGGAACCGGGACAGGGTGGGAGGGCTACACCTTC.

This rearrangement joins TRBV5-6 to TRBJ2-7; tentative D call: TRBD1 (6 bases). Trimming shortened V by 3 bases and J by 2 bases, and 12 bases separated the two germline ends. The length of the CDR3 is 14 residues. Germline V gene sequence: CDR1 SGHDT, CDR2 YYEEEE. The chain's CDR3 is CASSWAWGPYEQYF. DNA for the CDR3: TGTGCCAGCAGCTGGGCTTGGGGGCCCTACGAGCAGTACTTC.